The 25 T cell receptor beta chains below were found in one sample sequenced in a study of PD-1 blockade in classical Hodgkin lymphoma. Assay: immunoSEQ multiplex PCR; the TCRdb copy retains only in-frame clones and omits some. In the table there are over 25,000 clones, 70% to 90% of which are singletons. All trial patients relapsed after autologous stem cell transplantation. Here the sequenced sample was peripheral blood mononuclear cells (PBMCs), taken at baseline. All receptors come from a human donor with classical Hodgkin lymphoma.

CDR3 nucleotide sequence: TGTGCCTGGAATAATCCCGGTTTGGGACAGGGACCCTACGAGCAGTACTTC. It specifies CAWNNPGLGQGPYEQYF. This chain uses TRBV30 with TRBJ2-7; 9 bases map to TRBD1. Germline V gives CDR1 GTSNPN, CDR2 SVGIG (reference sequence). Germline trimming cut 4 bases from V and 2 bases from J; bases unmatched to any gene: 15. This CDR3 has 17 residues.

This rearrangement joins TRBV2 to TRBJ2-3; 11 nucleotides line up with TRBD1. V was clipped by 6 bases and J by 5 bases; unmatched bases: 7. Per the germline V gene, CDR1 is SNHLY and CDR2 is FYNNEI. This CDR3 comprises 15 residues. CDR3 residues: CASRAGTGGGDTQYF. The CDR3 coding sequence is TGTGCCAGCAGAGCCGGGACAGGGGGGGGAGATACGCAGTATTTT.

This chain uses TRBV5-1 with TRBJ1-2; D possibly corresponds to TRBD1 (6 bases). The V gene's germline CDR1 is SGHRS and CDR2 YFSETQ. Trimming stripped 3 bases from V and 8 bases from J, with 20 bases between. This CDR3 comprises 15 residues. The DNA of the CDR3 is TGCGCCAGCAGCTCCATGGCACAGGGAGGGAAGGGCTACACCTTC. Translated: CASSSMAQGGKGYTF.

The V and J genes are TRBV20-1 and TRBJ2-5; D call uncertain. The length of the CDR3 is 10 residues. Germline V gene sequence: CDR1 DFQATT, CDR2 SNEGSKA (reference sequence). V dropped 3 bases and J dropped 1 base, with 0 bases sitting between them. CDR3 DNA: TGCAGTGCTAGCCAAGAGACCCAGTACTTC. It yields the protein CSASQETQYF.

The chain links TRBV18 to TRBJ2-7, with no clear D. CDR1 and CDR2 from the germline V gene are KGHSH and LQKENI. The CDR3 is made up of 13 amino acids. V dropped 3 bases and J dropped 0 bases, with 6 bases sitting between them. The CDR3 DNA reads as TGTGCCAGCTCACCTCCAGACTCCTACGAGCAGTACTTC. Amino acid sequence: CASSPPDSYEQYF.

This clone has only a few counts. The V gene is TRBV19, the J gene TRBJ1-2; D remains ambiguous. V lost 5 bases and J 7 bases, leaving 5 bases between the germline ends. This CDR3 spans 10 amino acids. Looked up from germline, CDR1 is LNHDA and CDR2 is SQIVND (reference sequence). CDR3 sequence (DNA): TGTGCCAGTAGTTCATCTGGCTACACCTTC. It yields the protein CASSSSGYTF.

The chain links TRBV10-1 to TRBJ1-1, with a possible D match to TRBD1 (6 bases). The germline V gene encodes CDR1 WNHNN and CDR2 SYGVQD (reference sequence). Trimming left V 0 bases short and J 2 bases short, with 16 bases between. The CDR3 is made up of 17 amino acids. CDR3 sequence: CASSESTDGGQNTEAFF. CDR3 sequence (DNA): TGCGCCAGCAGTGAGTCGACGGACGGGGGGCAAAACACTGAAGCTTTCTTT.

The CDR3 is CASTFDLGALNQPQHF. DNA of the CDR3: TGTGCCAGTACCTTCGATTTGGGAGCACTTAATCAGCCCCAGCATTTT. This chain connects TRBV19 to TRBJ1-5; D is uncertain. Germline V lookup: CDR1 LNHDA, CDR2 SQIVND (reference sequence). Trimming left V 7 bases short and J 4 bases short, with 20 bases between. The CDR3 is made up of 16 amino acids.

This chain uses TRBV6-5 with TRBJ1-1; 9 nucleotides agree with TRBD1. This CDR3 spans 15 amino acids. CDR1 is MNHEY and CDR2 is SVGAGI in the germline V gene. The V gene end was trimmed by 6 bases and the J gene end by 6 bases; junction bases not matched to a gene: 11. CDR3 sequence reads: CASRREQGAAAEAFF. The DNA of the CDR3 is TGTGCCAGCAGACGTGAACAGGGGGCTGCCGCTGAAGCTTTCTTT.

This chain uses TRBV5-5 with TRBJ2-7; 7 positions agree with TRBD1. Germline V gives CDR1 SGHKS, CDR2 YYEKEE (reference sequence). Germline trimming cut 6 bases from V and 3 bases from J; bases unmatched to any gene: 3. The CDR3 length is 12 residues. For the CDR3, the DNA is TGTGCCAGCAACCGGGACAGCTACGAGCAGTACTTC. Translated: CASNRDSYEQYF.

This chain's CDR3 is CASSFGAYNEKLFF. The CDR3 DNA reads TGCGCCAGCAGCTTCGGAGCTTATAATGAAAAACTGTTTTTT. V gene TRBV5-1 combines with J gene TRBJ1-4; D gene ambiguous. This CDR3 contains 14 residues. The V end lost 2 bases, the J end lost 4 bases, and 9 bases lay between the germline ends. CDR1 and CDR2 (germline): SGHRS, YFSETQ. Drawing the rest from reference TRBV5-1 and TRBJ1-4, the complete variable domain is KAGVTQTPRYLIKTRGQQVTLSCSPISGHRSVSWYQQTPGQGLQFLFEYFSETQRNKGNFPGRFSGRQFSNSRSEMNVSTLELGDSALYLCASSFGAYNEKLFFGSGTQLSVL.

The J gene is TRBJ2-2, the V gene TRBV7-8; perhaps TRBD1 as D (6 bases). The CDR3 runs 15 residues. Germline values: CDR1 SGHVS, CDR2 FQNEAQ. Trimming removed 1 base from V and 8 bases from J, with 14 bases in between. DNA of the CDR3: TGTGCCAGCAGCTTAGGACAGGTCTTAACGGGGGAGCTGTTTTTT. It translates to CASSLGQVLTGELFF.

This sequence joins TRBV7-3 and TRBJ2-5; the match to TRBD2 covers 8 bases. The CDR3 consists of 15 residues. Trimming removed 0 bases from V and 1 base from J; junction bases left unmatched: 1. Germline V gene lookup returns CDR1 SGHTA and CDR2 FQGTGA. CDR3 in DNA: TGTGCCAGCAGCTTAACTAGCGGGGCCCAAGAGACCCAGTACTTC. Translating gives CASSLTSGAQETQYF.

The chain combines TRBV11-2 with TRBJ1-1; D might be TRBD1 (6 bases). This CDR3 contains 13 residues. Deletions cut 2 bases from V and 7 bases from J, with 11 bases between. Germline V gene lookup returns CDR1 SGHAT and CDR2 FQNNGV. The CDR3 loop reads CASSLISGDEAFF. The DNA of the CDR3 is TGTGCCAGCAGCTTAATATCAGGGGATGAAGCTTTCTTT.

The chain couples TRBV29-1 to TRBJ1-2; 8 nucleotides agree with TRBD1. The CDR3 consists of 16 residues. Germline assignment: CDR1 SQVTM and CDR2 ANQGSEA. J gave up 3 bases and V 4 bases, and 13 bases lay outside the gene matches. CDR3 DNA sequence: TGCAGCGTTGTGGACAGGGTGTACGGAAGAGACTATGGCTACACCTTC. Its protein is CSVVDRVYGRDYGYTF.

The sample holds a few counts of this clone. V is TRBV29-1 and J is TRBJ1-1; no clear D. V dropped 3 bases and J dropped 5 bases, with 13 bases sitting between them. The germline V gene has CDR1 SQVTM and CDR2 ANQGSEA. The CDR3 totals 13 residues. As DNA, the CDR3 is TGCAGCGTTGAGAAGGATGGGGTTACTGAAGCTTTCTTT. It encodes CSVEKDGVTEAFF.

V is TRBV5-5 and J is TRBJ1-1; D is unclear. The V gene's germline CDR1 is SGHKS and CDR2 YYEKEE (reference sequence). The CDR3 totals 13 residues. CDR3 in amino acids: CASHRVLNTEAFF. CDR3 DNA: TGTGCTAGCCATCGGGTTCTGAACACTGAAGCTTTCTTT.

This chain joins TRBV7-9 and TRBJ1-2; D gene unclear. The V and J ends lost 3 bases and 8 bases respectively, with 10 bases between them. The CDR3 extends over 12 amino acids. Germline CDR1 reads SEHNR; CDR2 reads FQNEAQ (reference sequence). The DNA for the CDR3 is TGTGCCAGCAGCTTTTCAGGATCCGGCTACACCTTC. Translating it yields CASSFSGSGYTF.

The J gene is TRBJ2-2, the V gene TRBV5-4; TRBD1 aligns across 10 bases. V shed 4 bases and J 7 bases; nucleotides not matched to a gene: 13. This CDR3 has 17 amino acids. Germline-derived CDR1 and CDR2 are SGHNT and YYREEE (reference sequence). CDR3 in amino acids: CASSTAAGQGMIGELFF. The CDR3 nucleotides are TGTGCCAGCAGCACCGCGGCGGGACAGGGGATGATCGGGGAGCTGTTTTTT.

This clone was picked up one time. This chain joins TRBV2 and TRBJ1-3; 8 nucleotides agree with TRBD1. The CDR3 is 16 amino acids. The junction had 3 bases not matched to a gene; V was cut back by 2 bases and J by 0 bases. The V gene's germline CDR1 is SNHLY and CDR2 FYNNEI. The CDR3 protein is CASSERTGSSGNTIYF. The CDR3 region has the DNA TGTGCCAGCAGTGAAAGGACAGGGAGCTCTGGAAACACCATATATTTT.

The chain is built from TRBV27 and TRBJ1-2, with a possible D match to TRBD1 (6 bases). Germline V gene lookup returns CDR1 MNHEY and CDR2 SMNVEV (reference sequence). The CDR3 covers 13 residues. V was clipped by 5 bases and J by 3 bases, with 10 bases between them. CDR3 in DNA: TGTGCCAGCAGTAGGACAGAGTACTATGGCTACACCTTC. Translating it yields CASSRTEYYGYTF.

The V call is TRBV7-9, the J call TRBJ1-2; 8 positions agree with TRBD1. The V and J ends lost 5 bases and 6 bases, in that order; junction bases with no gene match: 5. Germline values: CDR1 SEHNR, CDR2 FQNEAQ (reference sequence). CDR3 length equals 13 residues. The CDR3 sequence: CASSPLDRDGYTF. CDR3 bases: TGTGCCAGCAGCCCGCTGGACAGGGATGGCTACACCTTC.

This sequence joins TRBV5-1 and TRBJ2-5; TRBD2 matches at 9 bases. Germline assignment: CDR1 SGHRS and CDR2 YFSETQ. The ends lost 0 bases at V and 5 bases at J; junction bases unmatched: 5. This CDR3 region has 15 residues. CDR3 sequence: CASSLVASGAETQYF. CDR3 bases: TGCGCCAGCAGCTTGGTTGCTAGCGGGGCTGAGACCCAGTACTTC.

V is TRBV11-2 and J is TRBJ2-3, with TRBD1 identical over 9 bases. V was pared by 2 bases and J by 4 bases, with 1 base of the junction left unmatched. This CDR3 contains 14 residues. Looked up from germline, CDR1 is SGHAT and CDR2 is FQNNGV. DNA for the CDR3: TGTGCCAGCAGCTTAACAGGGGGCCCAGATACGCAGTATTTT. Translated, it gives CASSLTGGPDTQYF.

The V gene is TRBV5-4, the J gene TRBJ1-4; the D is unclear. The germline V gene encodes CDR1 SGHNT and CDR2 YYREEE (reference sequence). V was pared by 0 bases and J by 7 bases, with 10 bases between. The CDR3 has 14 residues. CDR3 in DNA: TGTGCCAGCAGCTTGGCCGGGCGGAGTGAAAAACTGTTTTTT. It codes for CASSLAGRSEKLFF.